The next 8 T cell receptor beta chains were all read from a single sample in a study of T-cell reconstitution after alpha-beta-depleted transplantation in children. Unique molecular identifiers were incorporated during preparation of the TCRbeta library. A single record per CDR3 protein comes from TCRdb applying MiXCR to the PCR reads. This table has fewer than 550,000 distinct CDR3 sequences, 15% to 20% appearing once. Sample: PBMCs, mostly from graft donor cells, taken 360 days after TCRalphabeta/CD19-depleted stem cell transplant. These receptors were obtained from a boy under two years old who had a stem cell transplant for Wiskott-Aldrich syndrome, so the T cells may come from the graft donor.

This clonotype has ten or more counts. This chain connects TRBV29-1 to TRBJ2-7; D might be TRBD1 or TRBD2, each matching 5 bases. From germline, CDR1 is SQVTM and CDR2 ANQGSEA. The CDR3 sequence is 14 residues long. Trimming took off 6 bases at V and 6 bases at J, with 21 bases between the two ends. The CDR3 DNA follows: TGCAGCGTCGGATGGGGGTCCCCGCTCGCCGAGCAGTACTTC. The encoded protein is CSVGWGSPLAEQYF.

This clonotype was seen a handful of times. J is TRBJ2-5 and V is TRBV5-1, with D perhaps given as TRBD1 or TRBD2 (5 bases each). The V gene lost 4 bases and the J gene lost 2 bases, with 15 bases spanning the gap. The germline V gene encodes CDR1 SGHRS and CDR2 YFSETQ. The CDR3 runs 15 residues. CDR3 DNA: TGCGCCAGCAGCGGGGGACCGATACAACAAGAGACCCAGTACTTC. Encoded protein: CASSGGPIQQETQYF. Based on the CDR3 plus reference TRBV5-1 and TRBJ2-5, the full variable domain is KAGVTQTPRYLIKTRGQQVTLSCSPISGHRSVSWYQQTPGQGLQFLFEYFSETQRNKGNFPGRFSGRQFSNSRSEMNVSTLELGDSALYLCASSGGPIQQETQYFGPGTRLLVL.

This clonotype was found a few times. This chain uses TRBV7-9 with TRBJ2-7; no clear D. This CDR3 is 15 amino acids long. Trimming took 1 base from V and 2 from J, leaving 12 bases between them. The germline CDR1 and CDR2 sequences are SEHNR and FQNEAQ (reference sequence). The CDR3 region is CASSLGALATYEQYF. The CDR3 DNA is TGTGCCAGCAGCTTAGGCGCCTTGGCGACCTACGAGCAGTACTTC.

This clonotype was observed a handful of times. The chain recombines TRBV7-6 with TRBJ2-7; 7 bases are a match to TRBD1. The CDR3 sequence is 15 residues long. CDR1 and CDR2 (germline): SGHVS, FNYEAQ. Trimming cost V 0 bases and J 3 bases; bases outside gene matches: 5. For the CDR3, the DNA is TGTGCCAGCAGCTTAGCACCGGGACAGTTCTACGAGCAGTACTTC. Its translation is CASSLAPGQFYEQYF.

This clonotype has ten or more counts. The CDR3 reads CSAIGGISYEQYF. The CDR3 DNA reads TGCAGTGCTATTGGGGGGATCTCCTACGAGCAGTACTTC. V is TRBV20-1 and J is TRBJ2-7; possible D gene TRBD2, 6 bases. The germline V and J ends were trimmed by 4 bases and 0 bases, with 10 bases remaining between them. Germline V lookup: CDR1 DFQATT, CDR2 SNEGSKA (reference sequence). CDR3 length: 13 amino acids.

The chain recombines TRBV10-3 with TRBJ2-2, with D possibly matching TRBD1 (6 bases). This CDR3 spans 15 amino acids. Trimming cost V 5 bases and J 4 bases, with 14 bases left between them. The V gene's germline CDR1 is ENHRY and CDR2 SYGVKD. CDR3 in amino acids: CAISKQGRSTGELFF. CDR3 in DNA: TGTGCCATCAGTAAACAGGGTCGGAGCACCGGGGAGCTGTTTTTT.

This clonotype was seen more than once but under ten times. The rearrangement links TRBV12-3 or TRBV12-4 to TRBJ2-7; D is uncertain. The CDR3 loop spans 13 amino acids. V dropped 3 bases and J dropped 0 bases, with 6 bases sitting between them. The CDR3 DNA reads TGTGCCAGCAGTTTCACACCCTCCTACGAGCAGTACTTC. It encodes CASSFTPSYEQYF.

This clonotype was counted at least ten times. The gene calls are TRBV5-1 and TRBJ2-3, with 7 nucleotides matching TRBD1. The CDR3 has 15 amino acids. Unmatched junction bases numbered 8, after V lost 5 bases and J lost 2 bases. Germline lookup yields CDR1 SGHRS and CDR2 YFSETQ. The CDR3 nucleotides are TGCGCCAGCAGAGATCCAGGGGGAGACACAGATACGCAGTATTTT. It yields the protein CASRDPGGDTDTQYF.